These 18 T cell receptor beta chains came from one sample sequenced in a study of T cells in localized non-small cell lung cancer. Sequencing used immunoSEQ multiplex PCR; TCRdb keeps in-frame clones, though not all of them. Of under 100,000 clones listed, 88% were seen once; the top ten hold 20%. The sample consisted of peripheral blood, taken before any cancer treatment. Receptors originate from a woman aged 35-75 years with stage I squamous cell lung carcinoma.

V and J are TRBV6-1 and TRBJ2-3, with D perhaps TRBD2 (6 bases). The germline CDR1 and CDR2 sequences are MNHNS and SASEGT. The CDR3 is 14 amino acids. The V and J ends lost 5 bases and 5 bases respectively, with 14 bases between them. The CDR3 reads CASSLANWGDTQYF. CDR3 DNA sequence: TGTGCCAGCAGTCTAGCGAATTGGGGAGATACGCAGTATTTT.

This clone has only one observation. The chain links TRBV13 to TRBJ1-2; TRBD1 aligns across 10 bases. Germline V gene data show CDR1 as PRHDT and CDR2 as FYEKMQ (reference sequence). There are 16 residues in the CDR3. With 1 base clipped from V and 4 bases from J, the junction kept 6 bases outside the gene matches. CDR3 bases: TGTGCCAGCAGCTTAGTAGGACAGGGGGGTGGCTATGGCTACACCTTC. Its protein is CASSLVGQGGGYGYTF. Full variable domain (rest looked up from reference TRBV13 and TRBJ1-2): AAGVIQSPRHLIKEKRETATLKCYPIPRHDTVYWYQQGPGQDPQFLISFYEKMQSDKGSIPDRFSAQQFSDYHSELNMSSLELGDSALYFCASSLVGQGGGYGYTFGSGTRLTVV.

V and J are TRBV7-9 and TRBJ2-5, with D hard to call. Germline CDR1 SEHNR, CDR2 FQNEAQ (reference sequence). The CDR3 loop spans 14 amino acids. V was pared by 1 base and J by 4 bases, with 10 bases between. The CDR3 nucleotides are TGTGCCAGCAGCTTAGTTTTTCAGAGAGAGACCCAGTACTTC. It codes for CASSLVFQRETQYF.

This clone was picked up one time. V gene TRBV7-2 combines with J gene TRBJ2-5; 8 nucleotides line up with TRBD1. J lost 5 bases, V lost 2 bases, and 10 bases had no gene match. The CDR3 is made up of 16 amino acids. CDR1 and CDR2 (germline): SGHTA, FQGNSA. The CDR3 protein is CASSLQGALLGETQYF. The CDR3 DNA reads TGTGCCAGCAGCTTACAGGGGGCGCTATTAGGGGAGACCCAGTACTTC.

Here the CDR3 DNA reads TGTGCCAGCAGTTCCGGCTGGGGCAGGGTGGACACTGAAGCTTTCTTT. It specifies CASSSGWGRVDTEAFF. V gene TRBV27 combines with J gene TRBJ1-1, with D perhaps matching TRBD1 (5 bases). Trimming shortened V by 4 bases and J by 3 bases, and 18 bases separated the two germline ends. Germline CDR1 reads MNHEY; CDR2 reads SMNVEV (reference sequence). This CDR3 is built from 16 residues.

As DNA, the CDR3 is TGCGCCAGCAGCTTGGATTTGGGCACTCCTGGAAACACCATATATTTT. Protein product: CASSLDLGTPGNTIYF. The chain has TRBV5-1 and TRBJ1-3, with unresolved D. The V gene lost 0 bases and the J gene lost 2 bases, with 12 bases spanning the gap. From germline, CDR1 is SGHRS and CDR2 YFSETQ. The CDR3 is made up of 16 amino acids.

This chain connects TRBV6-5 to TRBJ1-2; 12 positions agree with TRBD1. The CDR3 runs 14 residues. Germline assignment: CDR1 MNHEY and CDR2 SVGAGI. Unmatched junction bases numbered 6, after V lost 5 bases and J lost 8 bases. The CDR3 loop reads CASSPGQGARGYTF. Here the CDR3 DNA reads TGTGCCAGCAGTCCGGGACAGGGGGCGCGGGGCTACACCTTC.

This clone was picked up one time. The chain joins TRBV2 to TRBJ1-4; D is ambiguous. Germline V gene sequence: CDR1 SNHLY, CDR2 FYNNEI. Trimming removed 1 base from V and 8 bases from J, with 11 bases in between. The CDR3 runs 14 residues. DNA of the CDR3: TGTGCCAGCAGTGAAGACTGGGGAGGGGAAAAACTGTTTTTT. Translation gives CASSEDWGGEKLFF.

The chain has TRBV10-3 and TRBJ1-3; D is possibly TRBD1 (6 bases). The length of the CDR3 is 14 residues. Trimming took 9 bases from V and 2 from J, leaving 14 bases between them. Germline V gene lookup returns CDR1 ENHRY and CDR2 SYGVKD. CDR3: CAIKRQGTGNTIYF. In DNA form, the CDR3 reads TGTGCCATAAAAAGGCAGGGGACTGGAAACACCATATATTTT.

A word on this clone: One end of the junction fails to match germline, which may point to a read error. This chain links TRBV6-5 with TRBJ1-1, with D perhaps TRBD1 (6 bases). Looked up from germline, CDR1 is MNHEY and CDR2 is SVGAGI. The CDR3 consists of 14 residues. The CDR3, as DNA: TGTGCCAGCACTATGCCCGGGACAAACAATGAAGCTTTCTTT. Translation gives CASTMPGTNNEAFF.

V and J are TRBV19 and TRBJ1-2; 7 positions match TRBD1. The CDR3 totals 12 residues. Germline V gives CDR1 LNHDA, CDR2 SQIVND (reference sequence). V was clipped by 5 bases and J by 7 bases; unmatched bases: 4. The CDR3 bases are TGTGCCAGTAGTGCCGACAGGGCTGGCTACACCTTC. Encoded protein: CASSADRAGYTF.

This clone has just one count. The rearrangement joins TRBV10-1 to TRBJ1-1; D is undetermined. V lost 3 bases and J lost 7, with 12 bases in between. Germline values: CDR1 WNHNN, CDR2 SYGVQD (reference sequence). The CDR3 is 13 residues long. CDR3 DNA: TGCGCCAGCAGTGAAGGGTCGGCTAGTGAAGCTTTCTTT. Residues: CASSEGSASEAFF.

The table lists this clone with a count of one. The rearrangement joins TRBV19 to TRBJ1-1; D is uncertain. The ends were cut back, 3 bases at V and 5 bases at J, with 4 bases in the middle. The CDR3 spans 11 residues. The germline gives CDR1 LNHDA, CDR2 SQIVND (reference sequence). CDR3: CASSMTTEAFF. In DNA, the CDR3 is TGTGCCAGTAGTATGACAACTGAAGCTTTCTTT.

The rearrangement joins TRBV4-2 to TRBJ1-2, with 7 bases identical to TRBD1. The V gene's germline CDR1 is LGHNA and CDR2 YNFKEQ. This CDR3 comprises 15 residues. V was clipped by 0 bases and J by 7 bases; unmatched bases: 8. The CDR3 sequence is CASSQELTGRVGYTF. In nucleotides, the CDR3 is TGTGCCAGCAGCCAAGAGCTGACAGGGAGGGTTGGCTACACCTTC.

This chain connects TRBV5-1 to TRBJ2-7, with a tentative D call TRBD1 (6 bases). Trimming cost V 0 bases and J 1 base, with 14 bases left between them. Germline values: CDR1 SGHRS, CDR2 YFSETQ. The CDR3 runs 16 residues. The CDR3 sequence is CASSLEGGFTSYEQYF. In nucleotides, the CDR3 is TGCGCCAGCAGCTTGGAAGGGGGATTTACATCCTACGAGCAGTACTTC.

The chain combines TRBV15 with TRBJ2-4; 11 nucleotides align to TRBD1. The CDR3 totals 16 residues. Germline V gives CDR1 LNHNV, CDR2 YYDKDF (reference sequence). The V gene end was trimmed by 2 bases and the J gene end by 8 bases; junction bases not matched to a gene: 8. CDR3 protein: CATSRPPGQGADIQYF. CDR3 nucleotides: TGTGCCACCAGCAGACCCCCTGGACAGGGGGCCGACATTCAGTACTTC.

CDR3 DNA sequence: TGTGCCTGGGGAAGGGAGACCTACGAGCAGTACTTC. Amino acid sequence: CAWGRETYEQYF. The rearrangement uses TRBV30 and TRBJ2-7; possibly TRBD2 for D (5 bases). With 5 bases removed from V and 2 bases from J, the gap between germline ends came to 10 bases. The length of the CDR3 is 12 residues. From germline, CDR1 is GTSNPN and CDR2 SVGIG (reference sequence).

This chain uses TRBV6-1 with TRBJ1-1; maybe TRBD1 (6 bases). V was clipped by 2 bases and J by 5 bases, with 15 bases between them. Germline V gene data show CDR1 as MNHNS and CDR2 as SASEGT. This CDR3 region has 15 residues. CDR3 DNA sequence: TGTGCCAGCAGTGAACCGGGGGCGCGGGGTACTGAAGCTTTCTTT. This sequence encodes CASSEPGARGTEAFF.